This is a list of T cell receptor beta chains from one sample in a study of cytomegalovirus exposure and HLA in healthy donors. Some clones are missing from TCRdb's copy, which holds only in-frame ones; the method was immunoSEQ multiplex PCR. The sample table sets out about 40,000 clones. The sequencing sample was made of PBMCs. These receptor sequences come from a man aged 25-45 years in good health and CMV-seronegative. Both conserved end residues are part of each CDR3.

v_gene: TRBV28
CDR3aa: CASSSTGGPGNTIYF

v_gene: TRBV5-4
CDR3aa: CASSLDISSYEQYF

v_gene: TRBV7-2
CDR3aa: CASSLTATNEKLFF

v_gene: TRBV27
CDR3aa: CASSLISGRARSNEQFF

v_gene: TRBV6-5
CDR3aa: CASSLQEKAFF

v_gene: TRBV29-1
CDR3aa: CSVASGNREQYF

v_gene: TRBV5-1
CDR3aa: CASSLVASGGANEQFF

v_gene: TRBV9
CDR3aa: CASSVAGSNTGELFF

v_gene: TRBV6-5
CDR3aa: CASTKAGLPYEQYF

v_gene: TRBV5-4
CDR3aa: CASSLEPPVGPDQPQHF

v_gene: TRBV10-3
CDR3aa: CAISESLAGGYSTDTQYF

v_gene: TRBV7-7
CDR3aa: CASSLLGGGYNNEQFF

v_gene: TRBV29-1
CDR3aa: CSVRTSGRSHEQYF

v_gene: TRBV29-1
CDR3aa: CSVEGRGRRANVLTF

v_gene: TRBV9
CDR3aa: CASSPLAGERTDTQYF

v_gene: TRBV4-1
CDR3aa: CASTLTGRTSGRREQYF

v_gene: TRBV5-1
CDR3aa: CASRHPGQPNTEAFF

v_gene: TRBV6-5
CDR3aa: CASRDMNSPLHF

v_gene: TRBV6-4
CDR3aa: CASSVEQGYEQYF

v_gene: TRBV7-2
CDR3aa: CASRPTGGGVGTDTQYF

v_gene: TRBV6-1
CDR3aa: CASRRLAVIYEQYF

v_gene: TRBV27
CDR3aa: CASSLSPGGNEQFF

v_gene: TRBV7-7
CDR3aa: CASSLVRGGTGELFF

v_gene: TRBV9
CDR3aa: CASSPRPTTSGTSTDTQYF

v_gene: TRBV28
CDR3aa: CASSLSGTGADTIYF

v_gene: TRBV4-3
CDR3aa: CASSPGDSGNTIYF

v_gene: TRBV10-2
CDR3aa: CASSDSLGLAGVGEQYF

v_gene: TRBV28
CDR3aa: CASIPWGGGTEAFF

v_gene: TRBV19
CDR3aa: CASSIQGTQETQYF